The sequence of this T cell receptor (beta chain) was determined in a study of T cells in Graves' hyperthyroidism and ophthalmopathy. Broader study findings: Most clonotypes expanded in the thyroid (above 0.001) were also present in blood. Through a model of 13 V-J features, ophthalmopathy was separated from stable hyperthyroidism.

This clonotype has only a few counts. The antigen remains undetermined. TCR beta CDR3 region amplification was performed from RNA transcripts. HTBI primers drove first-round RT-PCR of the TCR CDR3. TCRdb reanalysed the multiplex PCR reads using MiXCR and keeps one entry per CDR3 protein. The sample has 600,000 to 700,000 distinct CDR3 sequences, roughly 45% seen once. Thyroid ultrasound, orbital computed tomography, clinical symptoms, and serum thyroxine and TRAb underpinned diagnoses. The TCR sequence derives from an adult man with Graves' disease, either hyperthyroidism or ophthalmopathy (not recorded which). The sequenced sample consisted of peripheral blood or thyroid tissue (not recorded which).

CDR3 protein: CASSLPGLIYEQYF. CDR3 sequence (DNA): TGTGCCAGCAGCTTACCGGGACTAATCTACGAGCAGTACTTC. The V gene is TRBV7-2, the J gene TRBJ2-7; 7 bases fit TRBD2. This CDR3 is 14 amino acids long. V shed 2 bases and J 3 bases; nucleotides not matched to a gene: 4. CDR1 SGHTA and CDR2 FQGNSA come from the germline V gene.